Following are 3 T cell receptor beta chains from one sample sequenced in a study of T cell responses to AZD1222 COVID-19 vaccine. Only in-frame clones appear in the TCRdb table, and some are missing; sequencing was by immunoSEQ multiplex PCR. The sample shows 77,000 or so clones, 91% of them seen only once. Sequences were derived from peripheral blood, sampled 28 days after the second AZD1222 dose. The receptor set was obtained from an adult who received the AZD1222 COVID-19 vaccine.

This rearrangement joins TRBV7-2 to TRBJ1-2; 12 bases map to TRBD1. The CDR3 has 16 amino acids. Germline values: CDR1 SGHTA, CDR2 FQGNSA. The J segment lost 8 bases and the V segment lost 1 base, leaving 8 bases of the junction unmatched. The CDR3 protein is CASSLVGQGALGGYTF. The CDR3 DNA reads as TGTGCCAGCAGCTTAGTGGGACAGGGGGCTCTCGGGGGCTACACCTTC.

The chain links TRBV6-1 to TRBJ2-3; D might be TRBD1 (5 bases). CDR1 is MNHNS, CDR2 SASEGT, per germline. V was shortened by 3 bases and J by 4 bases, with 8 bases between the two germline ends. CDR3 length: 13 residues. CDR3 nucleotides: TGTGCCAGCAGTGATCAGGGCCCAGATACGCAGTATTTT. This sequence encodes CASSDQGPDTQYF.

The chain employs TRBV11-2 and TRBJ1-2, with D possibly TRBD1 on 6 matching bases. The germline V and J ends were trimmed by 1 base and 4 bases, with 13 bases remaining between them. The germline V gene has CDR1 SGHAT and CDR2 FQNNGV. This CDR3 has 15 amino acids. CDR3: CASSLGTGRAYGYTF. The CDR3 DNA is TGTGCCAGCAGCTTAGGAACAGGGAGAGCCTATGGCTACACCTTC.